Following are 30 T cell receptor beta chains from one sample sequenced in a study of Graves' ophthalmopathy and Graves' hyperthyroidism. Using RNA transcripts, the TCR beta CDR3 regions were amplified. HTBI primers served in a first-round RT-PCR, which a second-round multiplex PCR followed. TCRdb re-derived calls from the multiplex PCR reads in MiXCR, one entry per CDR3 protein. This table has some 370,000 distinct CDR3 sequences, approximately 17% appearing once. The sequencing input was peripheral blood. These receptors came from an adult woman with stable Graves' hyperthyroidism.

The rearrangement joins TRBV6-1 to TRBJ1-1, with D hard to call. CDR3 length: 13 residues. The ends were cut back, 7 bases at V and 3 bases at J, with 12 bases in the middle. Germline lookup yields CDR1 MNHNS and CDR2 SASEGT. CDR3 coding DNA: TGTGCCAGCACGACGGGAGGCTACACTGAAGCTTTCTTT. It yields the protein CASTTGGYTEAFF.

This clonotype was detected a few times. The chain couples TRBV4-1 to TRBJ2-7, with 8 bases that match TRBD2. Germline assignment: CDR1 MGHRA and CDR2 YSYEKL. The CDR3 covers 17 residues. The junction had 9 bases not matched to a gene; V was cut back by 0 bases and J by 2 bases. The CDR3 here is CASSQDRSSGRPYEQYF. DNA of the CDR3: TGCGCCAGCAGCCAAGATCGGTCCAGCGGGAGACCCTACGAGCAGTACTTC.

A word on this clonotype: This clone may be a read error of a much larger clone one base away. The rearrangement links TRBV30 to TRBJ1-6; D uncertain. This CDR3 is built from 13 residues. Germline CDR1 reads GTSNPN; CDR2 reads SVGIG (reference sequence). In nucleotides, the CDR3 is TGTGCCTGGAGGGTCTCCTATAATTCACACCTCCACTTT. It is translated as CAWRVSYNSHLHF.

This clonotype was found many times. This chain uses TRBV28 with TRBJ2-7; tentatively, D is TRBD2 (5 bases). The ends were cut back, 2 bases at V and 3 bases at J, with 14 bases in the middle. The CDR3 has 15 residues. CDR1 and CDR2 (germline): MDHEN, SYDVKM. The CDR3 spells CASSLVDSVGYEQYF. The CDR3 DNA reads as TGTGCCAGCAGTTTAGTGGACTCGGTGGGCTACGAGCAGTACTTC.

The DNA of the CDR3 is TGCAGTGCTGGGGAGAGGGTCACTGAAGCTTTCTTT. It translates to CSAGERVTEAFF. V and J are TRBV20-1 and TRBJ1-1; D is uncertain. CDR1 and CDR2 from the germline V gene are DFQATT and SNEGSKA (reference sequence). Between the trimmed V and J ends, which lost 5 bases and 4 bases, there was a span of 11 bases. The CDR3 is 12 residues long.

This clonotype was detected only a few times. This chain joins TRBV30 and TRBJ2-2, with TRBD2 matching 14 bases. Unmatched junction bases numbered 6, after V lost 0 bases and J lost 3 bases. Looked up from germline, CDR1 is GTSNPN and CDR2 is SVGIG (reference sequence). CDR3 length: 18 residues. The CDR3 spells CAWSVLTGLAGDTGELFF. Here the CDR3 DNA reads TGTGCCTGGAGTGTTTTAACGGGACTAGCGGGAGACACCGGGGAGCTGTTTTTT.

This clonotype was counted ten times or more. The gene calls are TRBV12-3 or TRBV12-4 and TRBJ1-1; 8 bases are a match to TRBD1. CDR3 length: 15 amino acids. J was trimmed by 10 bases and V by 6 bases; bases with no gene match: 16. CDR3 sequence (DNA): TGTGCCAGCAGAGTACAACAGGGGGACTTGGGAGTAGCTTTCTTT. Translation: CASRVQQGDLGVAFF.

This clonotype was detected ten times or more. V usage is TRBV28 and J usage is TRBJ1-1, with 12 bases lining up with TRBD1. Germline V gives CDR1 MDHEN, CDR2 SYDVKM. V shed 6 bases and J 0 bases; nucleotides not matched to a gene: 17. This CDR3 comprises 20 residues. The CDR3 DNA follows: TGTGCCAGCAGGCGCGGACTCCGGCCGGGACAGGGGGCAATGAACACTGAAGCTTTCTTT. Residues: CASRRGLRPGQGAMNTEAFF.

This clonotype was recorded many times. The chain uses TRBV12-5 and TRBJ1-2; no clear D. The CDR3 is 11 amino acids. The V gene's germline CDR1 is LGHNT and CDR2 FRNRAP. The V end was cut by 2 bases, the J end by 2 bases, with 0 bases between. The CDR3 spells CASGLNYGYTF. As DNA, the CDR3 is TGTGCTAGTGGTTTGAACTATGGCTACACCTTC.

This clonotype came up many times. This chain connects TRBV29-1 to TRBJ2-2; 10 positions match TRBD1. Germline CDR1 is SQVTM and CDR2 is ANQGSEA. CDR3 length equals 15 residues. The ends lost 7 bases at V and 0 bases at J; junction bases unmatched: 5. The CDR3 sequence: CSAWGTGANTGELFF. The CDR3 nucleotides read TGCAGCGCCTGGGGGACAGGGGCGAACACCGGGGAGCTGTTTTTT.

There are many counts of this clonotype. This rearrangement joins TRBV7-2 to TRBJ2-5; 8 bases line up with TRBD2. V was clipped by 3 bases and J by 0 bases; unmatched bases: 3. Germline V gene sequence: CDR1 SGHTA, CDR2 FQGNSA. This CDR3 is 15 amino acids long. The CDR3 protein is CASSFSGTYQETQYF. The CDR3, as DNA: TGTGCCAGCAGCTTTAGCGGGACGTACCAAGAGACCCAGTACTTC.

The chain employs TRBV15 and TRBJ2-2; D gene ambiguous. Germline V gene sequence: CDR1 LNHNV, CDR2 YYDKDF (reference sequence). Trimming shortened V by 5 bases and J by 6 bases, and 7 bases separated the two germline ends. The CDR3 totals 12 residues. Here the CDR3 DNA reads TGTGCCACCAGCCCCCGCGCCGGGGAGCTGTTTTTT. It is translated as CATSPRAGELFF.

The chain links TRBV30 to TRBJ2-2; TRBD2 might be the D (5 bases). Trimming left V 2 bases short and J 9 bases short, with 22 bases between. Germline CDR1 and CDR2: GTSNPN and SVGIG (reference sequence). There are 16 residues in the CDR3. The CDR3 coding sequence is TGTGCCTGGAGTTCCGTGGGGAGCTTTCCTTCCAGGGAGCTGTTTTTT. It encodes CAWSSVGSFPSRELFF.

The gene calls are TRBV6-5 and TRBJ2-7; D tentatively fits TRBD1 or TRBD2 (5 bases each). The V end lost 2 bases, the J end lost 3 bases, and 17 bases lay between the germline ends. This CDR3 has 16 amino acids. The V gene's germline CDR1 is MNHEY and CDR2 SVGAGI. The DNA for the CDR3 is TGTGCCAGCAGTTACGGCCTCCTAGGGGCGGGCTACGAGCAGTACTTC. It yields the protein CASSYGLLGAGYEQYF.

This clonotype was detected ten times or more. The CDR3 reads CASRAYGTANTGELFF. In nucleotides, the CDR3 is TGTGCCAGCAGAGCGTACGGGACTGCGAACACCGGGGAGCTGTTTTTT. This chain links TRBV12-3 or TRBV12-4 with TRBJ2-2; possibly TRBD2 for D (6 bases). The V end lost 6 bases, the J end lost 0 bases, and 14 bases lay between the germline ends. The CDR3 runs to 16 residues.

The sample holds many counts of this clonotype. The chain combines TRBV30 with TRBJ1-6, with D unclear. In germline, CDR1 is GTSNPN, CDR2 SVGIG (reference sequence). V lost 0 bases and J lost 5, with 8 bases in between. The CDR3 is 14 residues long. The chain's CDR3 is CAWSVGRDNSPLHF. CDR3 bases: TGTGCCTGGAGTGTGGGCAGAGATAATTCACCCCTCCACTTT.

In this sample, this clonotype turned up many times. This sequence joins TRBV7-2 and TRBJ2-5; unclear D gene. With 2 bases removed from V and 2 bases from J, the gap between germline ends came to 6 bases. The CDR3 is 13 amino acids. Germline V gives CDR1 SGHTA, CDR2 FQGNSA. The CDR3 spells CASSLPQQETQYF. The CDR3 DNA sequence: TGTGCCAGCAGCTTACCCCAACAAGAGACCCAGTACTTC.

This clonotype showed up many times. The chain joins TRBV6-2 or TRBV6-3 to TRBJ1-1; D possibly corresponds to TRBD1 (5 bases). CDR1 and CDR2 from the germline V gene are MNHEY and SVGEGT. CDR3 length: 15 amino acids. V lost 1 base, J lost 7 bases, and 16 bases lay in between. CDR3 amino acids: CASSYLGPPGDEAFF. DNA for the CDR3: TGTGCCAGCAGTTACTTGGGACCTCCGGGGGATGAAGCTTTCTTT.

This clonotype was picked up many times. This rearrangement joins TRBV6-5 to TRBJ2-7, with TRBD1 matching over 7 bases. J was trimmed by 2 bases and V by 5 bases; bases with no gene match: 3. This CDR3 contains 13 residues. Germline loops: CDR1 MNHEY, CDR2 SVGAGI. The CDR3, as DNA: TGTGCCAGCAGTACCGGGACAGCCTACGAGCAGTACTTC. Protein: CASSTGTAYEQYF.

This clonotype came up many times. The V gene is TRBV5-1, the J gene TRBJ2-2; no definite D call. The V gene's germline CDR1 is SGHRS and CDR2 YFSETQ. This CDR3 comprises 15 residues. Between the trimmed V and J ends, which lost 0 bases and 3 bases, there was a span of 9 bases. CDR3 nucleotide sequence: TGCGCCAGCAGCTTGGCGGGTCCGGACACCGGGGAGCTGTTTTTT. As protein: CASSLAGPDTGELFF.

There are a few counts of this clonotype. CDR3 region: CASSLMGTGRETQYF. For the CDR3, the DNA is TGTGCCAGCAGTTTAATGGGGACAGGAAGAGAGACCCAGTACTTC. The chain is built from TRBV27 and TRBJ2-5; 8 bases are shared with TRBD1. Germline CDR1 MNHEY, CDR2 SMNVEV (reference sequence). V shed 2 bases, J shed 4 bases, and the junction held 6 bases outside the gene matches. CDR3 length equals 15 residues.

This clonotype came up many times. The chain combines TRBV19 with TRBJ2-2; D may match TRBD1 or TRBD2 (6 bases each). Germline loops: CDR1 LNHDA, CDR2 SQIVND (reference sequence). This CDR3 has 12 residues. V was shortened by 10 bases and J by 6 bases, with 12 bases between the two germline ends. CDR3 in DNA: TGTGCCACGGGGGCTGGGGCCGGGGAGCTGTTTTTT. Encoded protein: CATGAGAGELFF.

This clonotype was seen many times. J is TRBJ2-5 and V is TRBV6-1; no definite D call. This CDR3 spans 17 amino acids. Looked up from germline, CDR1 is MNHNS and CDR2 is SASEGT. V lost 6 bases, J lost 4 bases, and 24 bases lay in between. In DNA form, the CDR3 reads TGTGCCAGCAGCCCTGACACCGGCGTCCGTACCTTAGAGACCCAGTACTTC. Translating it yields CASSPDTGVRTLETQYF.

This clonotype showed up many times. V usage is TRBV12-3 or TRBV12-4 and J usage is TRBJ1-5, with 7 bases fitting TRBD1. Trimming cost V 6 bases and J 3 bases; bases outside gene matches: 8. This CDR3 has 15 residues. CDR3: CASRPQGGLNQPQHF. Written as DNA, the CDR3 is TGTGCCAGCAGGCCTCAGGGGGGTCTCAATCAGCCCCAGCATTTT.

Ten or more counts support this clonotype. This rearrangement joins TRBV7-9 to TRBJ2-7, with 7 bases matching TRBD1. Germline trimming cut 5 bases from V and 3 bases from J; bases unmatched to any gene: 7. CDR3 size: 14 residues. Germline V gene sequence: CDR1 SEHNR, CDR2 FQNEAQ (reference sequence). In nucleotides, the CDR3 is TGTGCCAGCAGCCCTACAGGGGACCACTACGAGCAGTACTTC. This encodes CASSPTGDHYEQYF.

This clonotype was detected many times. V usage is TRBV6-5 and J usage is TRBJ2-5; D is undetermined. Germline CDR1 and CDR2: MNHEY and SVGAGI. Trimming shortened V by 3 bases and J by 1 base, and 15 bases separated the two germline ends. The CDR3 has 16 amino acids. CDR3 coding DNA: TGTGCCAGCAGTTATAGGGCCGCTACAGCCCAAGAGACCCAGTACTTC. Amino acids: CASSYRAATAQETQYF.

At least ten counts were recorded for this clonotype. This chain uses TRBV19 with TRBJ2-7; weak D call: TRBD1 (7 bases). The length of the CDR3 is 15 residues. Trimming took 3 bases from V and 2 from J, leaving 14 bases between them. CDR1 and CDR2 from the germline V gene are LNHDA and SQIVND (reference sequence). CDR3 DNA: TGTGCCAGTAGTATGGAGGGGGACAGCCCCTACGAGCAGTACTTC. It codes for CASSMEGDSPYEQYF.

In regard to this clonotype: One base away lies a much larger clone, so this may be a sequencing read error. V and J are TRBV29-1 and TRBJ2-5, with D perhaps matching TRBD1 or TRBD2 (5 bases each). CDR1 is SQVTM and CDR2 is ANQGSEA in the germline V gene. This CDR3 spans 14 amino acids. The CDR3 loop is CSVEDWGYQETKYF. DNA of the CDR3: TGCAGCGTTGAAGATTGGGGGTACCAAGAGACCAAGTACTTC.

This clonotype has a count of ten or more. The genes are TRBV4-1 and TRBJ1-6, with D uncertain. V was shortened by 1 base and J by 9 bases, with 13 bases between the two germline ends. Germline CDR1 MGHRA, CDR2 YSYEKL. The CDR3 extends over 15 amino acids. CDR3: CASSQVTARSSPLHF. The DNA of the CDR3 is TGCGCCAGCAGCCAAGTGACCGCCAGGAGTTCACCCCTCCACTTT.

This clonotype has a count of ten or more. The chain uses TRBV10-3 and TRBJ1-3, with D possibly TRBD1 on 5 matching bases. Deletions cut 10 bases from V and 0 bases from J, with 16 bases between. This CDR3 comprises 15 residues. Germline V gene lookup returns CDR1 ENHRY and CDR2 SYGVKD. The CDR3 spells CATLGQGTSGNTIYF. The CDR3 nucleotides are TGTGCCACCCTTGGGCAGGGTACCTCTGGAAACACCATATATTTT.